These T cell receptor beta chains were read from a single sample in a study of blood T cell repertoires in COVID-19. Clones were read by immunoSEQ multiplex PCR, and TCRdb kept only the in-frame ones, dropping some. The repertoire holds over 300,000 clones, with about four fifths as singletons. The specimen sequenced was peripheral blood. The source of these receptors is a woman aged 50 to 60 with acute or convalescent COVID-19. Both conserved end residues are part of each CDR3. The order of the fields is clone size, V gene, J gene, D gene, CDR3 protein, CDR3 DNA. A D gene is named only where the DNA matches it firmly. Size tells how often a clone was seen (once, few, many) or the class of an expanded clone, and some rows leave it out.

once	TRBV3-1/TRBV3-2	TRBJ2-7	TRBD2	CASSQSPGLAAKQYF	TGTGCCAGCAGCCAGAGCCCGGGACTAGCCGCTAAGCAGTACTTC
NA	TRBV27	TRBJ1-2	NA	CASSFWGGDYGYTF	TGTGCCAGCAGTTTCTGGGGGGGGGACTATGGCTACACCTTC
few	TRBV6-5	TRBJ1-5	NA	CASSFRDNRQPQHF	TGTGCCAGCTCCTTCCGGGACAACCGTCAGCCCCAGCATTTT
NA	TRBV6-2/TRBV6-3	TRBJ1-2	TRBD1	CASSSTQGQGPNYGYTF	TGTGCCAGCAGTTCTACCCAAGGACAGGGGCCTAACTATGGCTACACCTTC
NA	TRBV9	TRBJ1-4	NA	CASSAHSNEKLFF	TGTGCCAGCAGCGCCCACAGTAATGAAAAACTGTTTTTT
NA	TRBV12-5	TRBJ2-3	NA	CASGLVPRDTQYF	TGTGCTAGTGGTTTGGTACCTAGGGATACGCAGTATTTT
NA	TRBV9	TRBJ2-7	TRBD2	CASSVGLAGAEQYF	TGTGCCAGCAGCGTAGGACTAGCGGGAGCCGAGCAGTACTTC
NA	TRBV5-6	TRBJ1-1	NA	CASSFWTLNTEAFF	TGTGCCAGCAGCTTTTGGACACTGAACACTGAAGCTTTCTTT
few	TRBV30	TRBJ2-7	TRBD2	CAWSGTSEQYF	TGTGCCTGGTCCGGGACTAGCGAGCAGTACTTC
NA	TRBV7-9	TRBJ2-7	TRBD1	CASSLGEGAFNYEQYF	TGTGCCAGCAGCTTAGGAGAGGGGGCTTTTAACTACGAGCAGTACTTC
NA	TRBV5-1	TRBJ1-1	NA	CASSQVGQYGTEAFF	TGCGCCAGCAGCCAGGTTGGACAGTACGGCACTGAAGCTTTCTTT
NA	TRBV6-5	TRBJ2-2	NA	CASFSPGGTGELFF	TGTGCCAGTTTTTCACCCGGAGGGACCGGGGAGCTGTTTTTT
NA	TRBV18	TRBJ1-2	NA	CASSPTGVNYGYTF	TGTGCCAGCTCACCGACAGGCGTTAACTATGGCTACACCTTC
NA	TRBV4-1	TRBJ1-2	NA	CASSPYGDYGYTF	TGCGCCAGCAGCCCCTACGGGGACTATGGCTACACCTTC
NA	TRBV3-1/TRBV3-2	TRBJ1-6	NA	CASSQVHYGGNSPLHF	TGTGCCAGCAGCCAAGTTCATTACGGGGGTAATTCACCCCTCCACTTT
NA	TRBV20-1	TRBJ1-2	NA	CSAPNGYTF	TGCAGTGCGCCTAACGGCTACACCTTC
NA	TRBV25-1	TRBJ2-7	TRBD2	CASSRPGGRTDEQYF	TGTGCCAGCAGCCGCCCGGGCGGGAGGACCGACGAGCAGTACTTC
NA	TRBV5-4	TRBJ1-4	NA	CASSLDREEKLFF	TGTGCCAGCAGCTTGGACAGGGAAGAAAAACTGTTTTTT
NA	TRBV4-1	TRBJ2-5	TRBD2	CASSQGGLAGTQETQYF	TGCGCCAGCAGCCAGGGTGGACTAGCGGGTACCCAAGAGACCCAGTACTTC
NA	TRBV14	TRBJ2-5	NA	CASSQDPQGQETQYF	TGTGCCAGCAGCCAAGATCCCCAGGGTCAAGAGACCCAGTACTTC
NA	TRBV12-3/TRBV12-4	TRBJ1-2	NA	CASSYTTGLGYTF	TGTGCCAGCAGTTATACCACGGGTCTTGGCTACACCTTC
few	TRBV5-1	TRBJ2-2	NA	CASSLLSRDTPTGELFF	TGCGCCAGCAGCTTGCTAAGTAGGGACACTCCGACCGGGGAGCTGTTTTTT
NA	TRBV2	TRBJ2-7	TRBD2	CASSVATSAEQYF	TGTGCCAGCAGTGTAGCGACTAGCGCTGAGCAGTACTTC
NA	TRBV5-4	TRBJ2-1	TRBD1	CASSQWTGESEQFF	TGTGCCAGCAGCCAATGGACAGGGGAGAGTGAGCAGTTCTTC
NA	TRBV19	TRBJ1-4	TRBD1	CASHTGVANEKLFF	TGTGCCAGTCATACAGGGGTGGCGAATGAAAAACTGTTTTTT
many	TRBV19	TRBJ1-5	TRBD1	CASRSVRQGFNQPQHF	TGTGCCAGTAGATCGGTCCGACAGGGCTTCAATCAGCCCCAGCATTTT
NA	TRBV12-3/TRBV12-4	TRBJ2-3	NA	CASSLRGDTQYF	TGTGCCAGCAGTTTAAGGGGGGATACGCAGTATTTT
once	TRBV19	TRBJ1-2	NA	CASSPSTGQFGYTF	TGTGCCAGTAGCCCCTCGACCGGACAGTTTGGCTACACCTTC
NA	TRBV29-1	TRBJ1-1	NA	CSVWRDEAFF	TGCAGCGTTTGGCGGGATGAAGCTTTCTTT
NA	TRBV3-1/TRBV3-2	TRBJ1-2	NA	CASSQDLGEINYGYTF	TGTGCCAGCAGCCAAGATTTGGGAGAAATTAACTATGGCTACACCTTC
NA	TRBV7-2	TRBJ2-3	NA	CASSAVEGYTDTQYF	TGTGCCAGCAGCGCAGTTGAGGGATACACAGATACGCAGTATTTT
NA	TRBV21-1	TRBJ2-1	NA	CASSTPPDRAPYNEQFF	TGTGCCAGCAGCACCCCCCCGGACAGGGCTCCCTACAATGAGCAGTTCTTC
NA	TRBV2	TRBJ1-6	NA	CASRSLDSQGSPLHF	TGTGCCAGCAGATCCCTCGACAGCCAGGGTTCACCCCTCCACTTT
NA	TRBV6-1	TRBJ1-5	NA	CASSDWADQPQHF	TGTGCCAGCAGTGATTGGGCCGATCAGCCCCAGCATTTT
NA	TRBV6-5	TRBJ2-1	TRBD2	CASSPGLASTEQFF	TGTGCCAGCAGTCCGGGACTAGCCTCGACCGAGCAGTTCTTC
NA	TRBV6-2/TRBV6-3	TRBJ1-2	TRBD1	CASSYSMHRGPGYTF	TGTGCCAGCAGTTACTCGATGCACAGGGGGCCTGGCTACACCTTC
NA	TRBV7-9	TRBJ2-5	TRBD2	CASSLAVAGGYQETQYF	TGTGCCAGCAGCTTAGCGGTAGCGGGGGGGTACCAAGAGACCCAGTACTTC
NA	TRBV19	TRBJ1-1	NA	CASRHMGAQGVTEAFF	TGTGCCAGTAGACACATGGGGGCCCAGGGCGTCACTGAAGCTTTCTTT
NA	TRBV30	TRBJ2-7	TRBD1	CACLGDRAYEQYF	TGTGCCTGCCTAGGGGACAGGGCGTACGAGCAGTACTTC
NA	TRBV18	TRBJ1-6	NA	CASSLGVDLHF	TGTGCCAGCTCCCTTGGTGTAGACCTCCACTTT